This TCR beta chain was identified during a study of blood T cell repertoires in COVID-19. Whole-study context: Researchers got acute and convalescent COVID-19 samples from the United States, Italy and Spain. Nucleic acid was either cDNA or gDNA, and it came from T cells, B-cell-depleted T cells, or PBMCs.

This CDR3 has 14 residues. Per the germline V gene, CDR1 is SQVTM and CDR2 is ANQGSEA. Trimming took off 7 bases at V and 1 base at J, with 16 bases between the two ends. The protocol was immunoSEQ multiplex PCR, while the TCRdb copy is restricted to in-frame clones and leaves out a portion. The table records roughly 120,000 clones, roughly 87% of them present only once. Sequencing was performed on peripheral blood. The TCR comes from a human donor in a cohort sampled during active COVID-19. V usage is TRBV29-1 and J usage is TRBJ1-2; tentative D call: TRBD1 (6 bases). The CDR3 reads CSGKTGGYNYGYTF. The CDR3 bases are TGCAGCGGAAAGACAGGCGGTTATAACTATGGCTACACCTTC.